These T cell receptor beta chains were read from a single sample in a study of breast tumors, draining lymph nodes, adjacent tissues. One entry per CDR3 protein, called by TCRdb with MiXCR from the multiplex PCR reads. The sample has about 220,000 distinct CDR3 sequences; around 34% are singletons. Specimen: axillary lymph node tissue. Receptors were obtained from a female donor with breast cancer. Some clones in this sample may be carry-over from other donors' samples. CDR3s include the opening cysteine and the closing phenylalanine or tryptophan. The order of the fields is V gene, J gene, D gene, clone size, CDR3 protein, CDR3 DNA. The D gene is left open where the match is weak. Rows give clone size only sometimes, using once, few, many, or a class for an expanded clone.

TRBV20-1,TRBJ2-1,NA,many,CSASKGLNIPEQFF,TGCAGTGCTAGTAAGGGGCTCAATATCCCTGAGCAGTTCTTC
TRBV24-1,TRBJ2-5,NA,once,CATSEGGELKTQYF,TGTGCCACCAGTGAAGGGGGGGAACTCAAGACCCAGTACTTC
TRBV6-1,TRBJ2-5,NA,many,CASSEVGETQYF,TGTGCCAGCAGTGAGGTCGGGGAGACCCAGTACTTC
TRBV28,TRBJ1-4,TRBD1,NA,CASSLAGQGVFGNEKLFF,TGTGCCAGCAGTTTGGCGGGGCAGGGGGTCTTCGGGAATGAAAAACTGTTTTTT
TRBV5-6,TRBJ2-7,TRBD1,many,CASSSGQGISSSYEQYF,TGTGCCAGCAGCTCGGGACAGGGAATATCTAGCTCCTACGAGCAGTACTTC
TRBV18,TRBJ1-1,NA,NA,CASSQVVRASNTEAFF,TGTGCCAGCTCCCAGGTCGTACGTGCCTCGAACACTGAAGCTTTCTTT
TRBV10-3,TRBJ1-2,NA,NA,CAITERGGSHGYTF,TGTGCCATCACGGAGCGTGGGGGTAGCCATGGTTACACCTTC
TRBV5-1,TRBJ1-2,NA,NA,CASSLALGGGYTF,TGCGCCAGCAGCTTGGCCCTGGGGGGTGGCTACACCTTC
TRBV19,TRBJ2-7,NA,many,CASSFQGAVYEQYF,TGTGCCAGTAGTTTCCAGGGCGCTGTCTACGAGCAGTACTTC
TRBV9,TRBJ1-6,NA,many,CASSNSRDIANSPLHF,TGTGCCAGCAGCAACTCACGGGACATCGCTAATTCACCCCTCCACTTT
TRBV5-1,TRBJ2-2,NA,NA,CARPGRLSGNTGELFF,TGCGCCAGACCGGGACGGCTCTCTGGAAACACCGGGGAGCTGTTTTTT
TRBV2,TRBJ2-1,TRBD1,NA,CASSRTGGRNEQFF,TGTGCCAGCAGCCGGACAGGGGGCAGGAATGAGCAGTTCTTC
TRBV5-6,TRBJ1-2,TRBD1,many,CASKPGQVYGYTF,TGTGCCAGCAAACCGGGACAGGTCTATGGCTACACCTTC
TRBV6-6,TRBJ2-2,NA,many,CASTGTQNTGELFF,TGTGCCAGTACCGGGACTCAGAACACCGGGGAGCTGTTTTTT
TRBV7-3,TRBJ2-3,TRBD1,NA,CASSLTGTDLYSYNEQYF,TGTGCCAGCAGCTTAACAGGGACAGACCTATATTCCTACAATGAGCAGTATTTT
TRBV2,TRBJ1-2,TRBD1,NA,CAGFAPTGVEGYTF,TGTGCCGGATTCGCTCCGACAGGGGTGGAGGGCTACACCTTC
TRBV5-1,TRBJ2-1,TRBD2,many,CASSLVAVELAGGPGSSYNEQFF,TGCGCCAGCAGCTTGGTGGCGGTTGAACTAGCGGGAGGGCCTGGGAGCTCCTACAATGAGCAGTTCTTC
TRBV10-2,TRBJ1-5,NA,NA,CASTEGVNQPQHF,TGCGCCAGCACAGAGGGAGTCAATCAGCCCCAGCATTTT
TRBV5-6,TRBJ2-7,TRBD1,many,CASSYGQGAYEQYF,TGTGCCAGCAGCTATGGACAGGGGGCCTACGAGCAGTACTTC
TRBV6-5,TRBJ1-4,NA,few,CASSESWGEKLFF,TGTGCCAGCAGTGAATCCTGGGGTGAAAAACTGTTTTTT
TRBV6-1,TRBJ2-2,NA,NA,CASSAAGSGELFF,TGTGCCAGCAGTGCCGCGGGGAGCGGGGAGCTGTTTTTT
TRBV20-1,TRBJ2-7,NA,many,CSARDGRLSEQYF,TGCAGTGCTAGAGATGGGCGGCTTTCCGAGCAGTACTTC
TRBV6-6,TRBJ1-4,TRBD1,many,CASSYQGGANEKLFF,TGTGCCAGCAGTTACCAGGGGGGCGCTAATGAAAAACTGTTTTTT
TRBV15,TRBJ2-1,TRBD2,many,CATSRDPGGRAYNEQFF,TGTGCCACCAGCAGAGATCCGGGAGGGAGGGCCTACAATGAGCAGTTCTTC
TRBV13,TRBJ2-2,NA,many,CASSERVTGELFF,TGTGCCAGCAGCGAAAGGGTAACCGGGGAGCTGTTTTTT
TRBV25-1,TRBJ1-4,NA,NA,CASRPGHPNEKLFF,TGTGCCAGCAGACCGGGACACCCTAATGAAAAACTGTTTTTT
TRBV9,TRBJ2-5,TRBD2,many,CASSVATSGTPNF,TGTGCCAGCAGCGTAGCTACCAGCGGGACGCCCAACTTC
TRBV5-1,TRBJ2-1,TRBD1,NA,CASSSRDRAEQFF,TGCGCCAGCAGCTCCCGGGACAGGGCTGAGCAGTTCTTC
TRBV29-1,TRBJ2-7,NA,many,CSVEIASWGYEQYF,TGCAGCGTTGAAATCGCGAGTTGGGGCTACGAGCAGTACTTC
TRBV20-1,TRBJ1-2,NA,NA,CSAVPDRRSGGGYTF,TGCAGTGCCGTCCCGGACAGACGCTCCGGGGGTGGCTACACCTTC
TRBV24-1,TRBJ2-1,NA,NA,CATSDLGGYNEQFF,TGTGCCACCAGTGATTTGGGCGGTTACAATGAGCAGTTCTTC
TRBV19,TRBJ1-2,NA,many,CASSIGQAPNYGYTF,TGTGCCAGTAGTATAGGACAGGCGCCTAACTATGGCTACACCTTC
TRBV19,TRBJ2-7,TRBD1,NA,CASSERDRVVEQYF,TGTGCCAGTAGTGAAAGGGACAGGGTTGTCGAGCAGTACTTC
TRBV12-3/TRBV12-4,TRBJ2-1,NA,many,CASRKGAGSYNEQFF,TGTGCCAGCAGGAAAGGGGCAGGCTCCTACAATGAGCAGTTCTTC
TRBV5-8,TRBJ2-3,NA,NA,CASSPPGVDTQYF,TGTGCCAGCAGCCCGCCGGGGGTAGATACGCAGTATTTT
TRBV20-1,TRBJ1-5,TRBD1,NA,CSAGDRDGYTADQPQHF,TGCAGTGCTGGAGACAGGGATGGCTACACCGCTGATCAGCCCCAGCATTTT
TRBV12-3/TRBV12-4,TRBJ1-2,NA,many,CASSMLGNYGYTF,TGTGCCAGCAGCATGCTTGGCAACTATGGCTACACCTTC
TRBV10-3,TRBJ1-1,NA,NA,CAISGDGNTEAFF,TGTGCCATCAGTGGGGACGGGAACACTGAAGCTTTCTTT
TRBV20-1,TRBJ1-5,TRBD1,many,CSATLGGGAGQPQHF,TGCAGTGCCACCTTAGGAGGGGGCGCAGGGCAGCCCCAGCATTTT
TRBV3-1,TRBJ2-7,TRBD1,NA,CASSRPGQGSREQYF,TGTGCCAGCAGCCGACCTGGACAGGGGTCGAGGGAGCAGTACTTC
TRBV6-1,TRBJ1-4,NA,NA,CASGGVTSGEKLFF,TGTGCCAGCGGTGGCGTCACCTCGGGTGAAAAACTGTTTTTT
TRBV20-1,TRBJ2-7,NA,many,CSAPRGGSTVEQYF,TGCAGTGCTCCCAGGGGAGGGAGTACGGTCGAGCAGTACTTC
TRBV20-1,TRBJ2-1,TRBD2,many,CSAAPLADNEQFF,TGCAGTGCAGCGCCTCTAGCGGACAATGAGCAGTTCTTC
TRBV11-3,TRBJ1-1,NA,few,CASNSGGPNTEAFF,TGTGCCAGCAACTCGGGAGGACCGAACACTGAAGCTTTCTTT
TRBV7-9,TRBJ1-4,TRBD1,NA,CASRGWNRGNEKLFF,TGTGCCAGCAGAGGGTGGAACAGGGGTAATGAAAAACTGTTTTTT
TRBV19,TRBJ1-5,NA,many,CASSKGTDLYNQPQHF,TGTGCCAGTAGTAAGGGGACGGACCTATACAATCAGCCCCAGCATTTT
TRBV6-1,TRBJ1-5,NA,many,CASSEAVYSNQPQHF,TGTGCCAGCAGTGAAGCGGTTTATAGCAATCAGCCCCAGCATTTT
TRBV11-3,TRBJ2-3,NA,NA,CASSPRGEDTDTQYF,TGTGCCAGCAGCCCCCGAGGGGAAGACACAGATACGCAGTATTTT
TRBV2,TRBJ1-1,NA,NA,CASRDLRRDTEAFF,TGTGCCAGCAGGGACTTACGGCGGGACACTGAAGCTTTCTTT
TRBV19,TRBJ1-5,NA,many,CASSMGRRGNQPQHF,TGTGCCAGTAGTATGGGCAGGAGGGGCAATCAGCCCCAGCATTTT
TRBV29-1,TRBJ2-7,NA,NA,CSLGPSSYEQYF,TGCAGCTTAGGCCCGAGCTCCTACGAGCAGTACTTC
TRBV7-3,TRBJ2-7,NA,many,CASSLTSRDEQYF,TGTGCCAGCAGCTTAACTAGCCGCGACGAGCAGTACTTC
TRBV6-1,TRBJ1-5,NA,many,CASSEGGNQPQHF,TGTGCCAGCAGTGAAGGCGGGAATCAGCCCCAGCATTTT
TRBV11-3,TRBJ1-5,NA,many,CASSSPLRNQPQHF,TGTGCCAGCAGTTCCCCCTTGCGCAATCAGCCCCAGCATTTT
TRBV6-2/TRBV6-3,TRBJ2-7,TRBD1,many,CASRSRDSYEQYF,TGTGCCAGCAGGTCCCGGGACAGCTACGAGCAGTACTTC
TRBV5-4,TRBJ1-3,NA,few,CASSLGGSRSGNTIYF,TGTGCCAGCAGCTTGGGGGGCAGTCGATCTGGAAACACCATATATTTT
TRBV5-4,TRBJ1-2,TRBD1,NA,CASSPKRDRGNYGYTF,TGTGCCAGCAGCCCGAAAAGAGACAGGGGGAACTATGGCTACACCTTC
TRBV7-9,TRBJ1-4,TRBD1,many,CASSRPGGVVEKLFF,TGTGCCAGCAGCCGACCAGGGGGCGTTGTTGAAAAACTGTTTTTT